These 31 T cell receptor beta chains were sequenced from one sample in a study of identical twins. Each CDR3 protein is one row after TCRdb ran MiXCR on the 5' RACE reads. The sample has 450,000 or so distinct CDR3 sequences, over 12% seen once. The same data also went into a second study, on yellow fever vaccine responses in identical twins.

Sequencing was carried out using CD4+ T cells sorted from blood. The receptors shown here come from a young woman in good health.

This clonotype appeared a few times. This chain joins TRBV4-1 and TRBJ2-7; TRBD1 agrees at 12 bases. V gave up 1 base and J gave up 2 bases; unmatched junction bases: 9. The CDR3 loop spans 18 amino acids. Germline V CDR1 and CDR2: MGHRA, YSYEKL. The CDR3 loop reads CASSQALPGQGAPYEQYF. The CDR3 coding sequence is TGCGCCAGCAGCCAAGCCCTACCGGGACAGGGGGCCCCCTACGAGCAGTACTTC.

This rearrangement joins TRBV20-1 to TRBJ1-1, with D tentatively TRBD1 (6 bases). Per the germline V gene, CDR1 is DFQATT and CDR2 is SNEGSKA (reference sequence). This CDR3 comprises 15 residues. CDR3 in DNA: TGCAGGGACTACAGGGTGAGGTATCGGAAGACTGAAGCTTTCTTT. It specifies CRDYRVRYRKTEAFF.

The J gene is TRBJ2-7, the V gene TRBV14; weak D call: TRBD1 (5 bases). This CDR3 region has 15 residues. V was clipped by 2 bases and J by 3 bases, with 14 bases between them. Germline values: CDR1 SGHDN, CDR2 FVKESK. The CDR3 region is CASSQSLGRLYEQYF. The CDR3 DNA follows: TGTGCCAGCAGCCAAAGCCTGGGGCGACTCTACGAGCAGTACTTC.

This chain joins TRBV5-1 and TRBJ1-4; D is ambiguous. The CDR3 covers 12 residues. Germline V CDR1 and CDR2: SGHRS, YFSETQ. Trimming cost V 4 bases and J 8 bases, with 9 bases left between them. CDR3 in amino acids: CASSLGGEKLFF. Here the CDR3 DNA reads TGCGCCAGCAGCCTCGGCGGGGAAAAACTGTTTTTT.

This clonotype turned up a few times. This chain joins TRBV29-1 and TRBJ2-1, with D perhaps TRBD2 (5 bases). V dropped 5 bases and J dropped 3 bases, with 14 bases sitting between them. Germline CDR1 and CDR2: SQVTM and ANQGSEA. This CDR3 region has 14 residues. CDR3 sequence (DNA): TGCAGCGTTCCTAGCTTCACATTCTACAATGAGCAGTTCTTC. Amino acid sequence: CSVPSFTFYNEQFF.

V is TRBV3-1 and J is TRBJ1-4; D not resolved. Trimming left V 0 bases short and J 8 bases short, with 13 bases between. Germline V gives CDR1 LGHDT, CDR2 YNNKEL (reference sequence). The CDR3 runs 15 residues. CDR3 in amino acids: CASSQDPGSQEKLFF. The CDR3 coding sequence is TGTGCCAGCAGCCAAGATCCGGGGAGCCAGGAAAAACTGTTTTTT.

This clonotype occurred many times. The CDR3 is CSVGSTVYTGELFF. CDR3 nucleotide sequence: TGCAGCGTTGGTTCCACAGTGTACACCGGGGAGCTGTTTTTT. This sequence joins TRBV29-1 and TRBJ2-2; no clear D. Trimming took 4 bases from V and 3 from J, leaving 12 bases between them. In germline, CDR1 is SQVTM, CDR2 ANQGSEA. The CDR3 runs 14 residues.

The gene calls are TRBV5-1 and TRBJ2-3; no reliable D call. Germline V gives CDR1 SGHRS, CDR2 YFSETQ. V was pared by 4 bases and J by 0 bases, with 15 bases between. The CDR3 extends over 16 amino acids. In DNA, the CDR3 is TGCGCCAGCAGCACCTTCCCGACTCAGAGCACAGATACGCAGTATTTT. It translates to CASSTFPTQSTDTQYF.

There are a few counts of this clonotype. DNA of the CDR3: TGTGCCAGCAGCCCACCACAGGGGAGCTCCTACAATGAGCAGTTCTTC. Amino acid sequence: CASSPPQGSSYNEQFF. V usage is TRBV3-1 and J usage is TRBJ2-1, with TRBD1 identical over 7 bases. With 4 bases clipped from V and 0 bases from J, the junction kept 6 bases outside the gene matches. The CDR3 extends over 16 amino acids. The germline V gene has CDR1 LGHDT and CDR2 YNNKEL (reference sequence).

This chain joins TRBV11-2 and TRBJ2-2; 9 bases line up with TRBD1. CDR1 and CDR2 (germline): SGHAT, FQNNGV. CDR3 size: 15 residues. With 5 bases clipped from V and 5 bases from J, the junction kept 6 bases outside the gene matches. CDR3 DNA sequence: TGTGCCAGCAGCGTACAGGGGGCCGGAACCGGGGAGCTGTTTTTT. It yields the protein CASSVQGAGTGELFF.

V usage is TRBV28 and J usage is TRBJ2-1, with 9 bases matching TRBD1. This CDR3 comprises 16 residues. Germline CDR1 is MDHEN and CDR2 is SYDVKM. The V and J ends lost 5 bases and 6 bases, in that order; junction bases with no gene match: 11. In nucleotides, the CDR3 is TGTGCCAGCAGTGCATTGGGGGACAGGGTAATCAATGAGCAGTTCTTC. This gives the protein CASSALGDRVINEQFF.

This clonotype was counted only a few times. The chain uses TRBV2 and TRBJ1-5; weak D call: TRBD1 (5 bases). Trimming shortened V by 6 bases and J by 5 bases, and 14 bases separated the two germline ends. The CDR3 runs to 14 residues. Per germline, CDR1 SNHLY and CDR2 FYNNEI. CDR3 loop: CASRLGAGHQPQHF. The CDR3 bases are TGTGCCAGCAGGTTAGGGGCCGGCCATCAGCCCCAGCATTTT.

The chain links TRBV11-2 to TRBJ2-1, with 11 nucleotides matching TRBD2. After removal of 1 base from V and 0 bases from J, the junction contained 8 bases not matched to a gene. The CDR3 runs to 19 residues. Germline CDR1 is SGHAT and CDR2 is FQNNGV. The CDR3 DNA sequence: TGTGCCAGCAGCTTAGGACTAGCGGGACCACTAAGCTCCTACAATGAGCAGTTCTTC. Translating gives CASSLGLAGPLSSYNEQFF.

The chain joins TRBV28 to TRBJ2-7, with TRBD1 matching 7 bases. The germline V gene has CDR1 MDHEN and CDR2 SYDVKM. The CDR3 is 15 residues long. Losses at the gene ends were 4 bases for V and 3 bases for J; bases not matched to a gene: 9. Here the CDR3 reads CASSSLPGQYYEQYF. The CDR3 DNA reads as TGTGCCAGCAGTTCATTACCGGGACAGTACTACGAGCAGTACTTC.

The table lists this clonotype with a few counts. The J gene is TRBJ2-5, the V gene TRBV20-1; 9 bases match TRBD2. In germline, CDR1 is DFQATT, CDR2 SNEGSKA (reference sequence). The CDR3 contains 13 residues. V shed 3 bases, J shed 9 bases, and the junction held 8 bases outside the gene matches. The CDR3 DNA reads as TGCAGTGCTAGGGCCCTGACTAGCGGACCCCAGTACTTC. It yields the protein CSARALTSGPQYF.

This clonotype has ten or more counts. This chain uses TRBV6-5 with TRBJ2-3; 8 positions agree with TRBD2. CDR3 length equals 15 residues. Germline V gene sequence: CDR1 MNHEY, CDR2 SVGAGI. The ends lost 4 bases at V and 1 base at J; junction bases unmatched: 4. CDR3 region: CASSSTGLGTDTQYF. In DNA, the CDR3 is TGTGCCAGCAGTTCCACGGGACTAGGCACAGATACGCAGTATTTT.

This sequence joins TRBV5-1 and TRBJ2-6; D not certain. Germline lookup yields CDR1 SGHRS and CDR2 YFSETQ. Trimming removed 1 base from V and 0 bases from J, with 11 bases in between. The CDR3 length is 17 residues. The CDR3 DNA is TGCGCCAGCAGCTTGTGGGGTTACCGCTCTGGGGCCAACGTCCTGACTTTC. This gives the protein CASSLWGYRSGANVLTF. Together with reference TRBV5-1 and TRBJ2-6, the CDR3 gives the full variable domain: KAGVTQTPRYLIKTRGQQVTLSCSPISGHRSVSWYQQTPGQGLQFLFEYFSETQRNKGNFPGRFSGRQFSNSRSEMNVSTLELGDSALYLCASSLWGYRSGANVLTFGAGSRLTVL.

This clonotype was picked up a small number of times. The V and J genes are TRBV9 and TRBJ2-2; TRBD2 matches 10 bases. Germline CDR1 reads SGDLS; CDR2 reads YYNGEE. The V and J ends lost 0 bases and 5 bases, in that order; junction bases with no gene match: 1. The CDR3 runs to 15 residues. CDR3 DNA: TGTGCCAGCAGCGTAGAGGGACTAGCGACCGGGGAGCTGTTTTTT. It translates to CASSVEGLATGELFF.

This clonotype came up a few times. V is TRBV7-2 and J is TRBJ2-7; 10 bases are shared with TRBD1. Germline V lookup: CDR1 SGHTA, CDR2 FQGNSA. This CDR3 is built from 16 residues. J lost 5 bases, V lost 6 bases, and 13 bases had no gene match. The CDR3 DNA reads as TGTGCCAGCAGGAAGACAGGGGGCAAGGGGGTAGACGAGCAGTACTTC. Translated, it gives CASRKTGGKGVDEQYF.

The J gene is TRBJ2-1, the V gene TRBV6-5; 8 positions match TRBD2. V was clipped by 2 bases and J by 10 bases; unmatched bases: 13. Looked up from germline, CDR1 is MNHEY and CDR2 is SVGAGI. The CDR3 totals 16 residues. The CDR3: CASSYPGGGRGGEQFF. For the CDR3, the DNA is TGTGCCAGCAGTTACCCTGGCGGGGGGCGAGGTGGCGAGCAGTTCTTC.

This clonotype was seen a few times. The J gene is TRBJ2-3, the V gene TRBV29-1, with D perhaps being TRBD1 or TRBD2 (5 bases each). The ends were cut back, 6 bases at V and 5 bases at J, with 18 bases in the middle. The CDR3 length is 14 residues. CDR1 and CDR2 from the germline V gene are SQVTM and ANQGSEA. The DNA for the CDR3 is TGCAGCGTATCGGGACCCCGGGGTGGAGATACGCAGTATTTT. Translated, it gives CSVSGPRGGDTQYF.

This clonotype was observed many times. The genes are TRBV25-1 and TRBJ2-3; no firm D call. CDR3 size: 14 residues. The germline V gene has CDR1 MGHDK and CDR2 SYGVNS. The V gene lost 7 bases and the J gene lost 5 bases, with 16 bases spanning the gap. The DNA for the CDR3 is TGTGCCAGCACCGCCCCCGGGCCGATAGATACGCAGTATTTT. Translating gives CASTAPGPIDTQYF. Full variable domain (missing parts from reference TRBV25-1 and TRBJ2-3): EADIYQTPRYLVIGTGKKITLECSQTMGHDKMYWYQQDPGMELHLIHYSYGVNSTEKGDLSSESTVSRIRTEHFPLTLESARPSHTSQYLCASTAPGPIDTQYFGPGTRLTVL.

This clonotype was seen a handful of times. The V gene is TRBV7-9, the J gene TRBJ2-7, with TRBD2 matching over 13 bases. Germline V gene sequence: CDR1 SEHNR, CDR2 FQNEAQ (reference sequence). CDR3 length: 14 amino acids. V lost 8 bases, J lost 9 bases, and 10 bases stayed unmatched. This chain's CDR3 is CASRTSGSPTGQYF. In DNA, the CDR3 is TGTGCCAGCCGGACTAGCGGGAGCCCTACCGGGCAGTACTTC.

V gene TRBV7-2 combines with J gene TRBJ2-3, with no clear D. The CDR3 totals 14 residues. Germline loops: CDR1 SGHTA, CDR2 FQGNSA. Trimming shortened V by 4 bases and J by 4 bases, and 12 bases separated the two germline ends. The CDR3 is CASSSALRSDTQYF. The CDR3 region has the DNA TGTGCCAGCAGCTCAGCGTTGAGGTCAGATACGCAGTATTTT.

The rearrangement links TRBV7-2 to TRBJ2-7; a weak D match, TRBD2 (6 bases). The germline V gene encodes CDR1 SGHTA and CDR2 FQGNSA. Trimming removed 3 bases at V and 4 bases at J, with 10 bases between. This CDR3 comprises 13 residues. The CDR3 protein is CASSFRAGYEQYF. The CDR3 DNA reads TGTGCCAGCAGCTTCAGGGCGGGGTACGAGCAGTACTTC.

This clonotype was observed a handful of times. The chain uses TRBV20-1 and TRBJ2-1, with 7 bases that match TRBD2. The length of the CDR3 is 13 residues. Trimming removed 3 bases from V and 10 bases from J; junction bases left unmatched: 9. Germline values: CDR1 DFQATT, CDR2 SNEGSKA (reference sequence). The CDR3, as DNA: TGCAGTGCTAGGACTAGCCCCGGTATAGAGCAGTTCTTC. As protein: CSARTSPGIEQFF.

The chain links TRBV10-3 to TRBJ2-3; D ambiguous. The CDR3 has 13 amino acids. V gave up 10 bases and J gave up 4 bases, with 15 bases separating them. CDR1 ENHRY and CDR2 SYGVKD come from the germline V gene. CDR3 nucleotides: TGTGCCACCCAGGACCGGGCGTCAGATACGCAGTATTTT. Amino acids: CATQDRASDTQYF.

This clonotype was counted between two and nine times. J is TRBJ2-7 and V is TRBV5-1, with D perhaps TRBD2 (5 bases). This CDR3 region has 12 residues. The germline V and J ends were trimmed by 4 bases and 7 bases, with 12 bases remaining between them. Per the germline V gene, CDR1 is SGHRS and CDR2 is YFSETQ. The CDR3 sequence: CASSPLGEEQYF. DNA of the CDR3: TGCGCCAGCAGCCCCCTTGGGGAGGAGCAGTACTTC.

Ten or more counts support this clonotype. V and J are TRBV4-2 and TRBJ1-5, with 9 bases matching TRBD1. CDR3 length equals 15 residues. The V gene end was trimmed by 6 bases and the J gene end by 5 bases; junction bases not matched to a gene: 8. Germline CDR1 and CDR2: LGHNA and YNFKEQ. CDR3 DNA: TGTGCCAGCAGTCTAACTCGGGACAGGGATCAGCCCCAGCATTTT. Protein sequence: CASSLTRDRDQPQHF.

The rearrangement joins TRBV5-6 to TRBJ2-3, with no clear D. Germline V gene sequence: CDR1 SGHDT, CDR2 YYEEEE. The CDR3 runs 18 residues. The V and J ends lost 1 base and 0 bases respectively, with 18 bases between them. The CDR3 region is CASSLPRKLNPSTDTQYF. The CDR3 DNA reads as TGTGCCAGCAGCTTGCCGAGAAAGCTGAACCCTAGCACAGATACGCAGTATTTT.

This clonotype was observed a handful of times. DNA for the CDR3: TGTGCCAGCAGCTTTAACCAGGGGACCAATGAGCAGTTCTTC. It yields the protein CASSFNQGTNEQFF. The chain recombines TRBV7-9 with TRBJ2-1; D is perhaps TRBD1 (6 bases). In germline, CDR1 is SEHNR, CDR2 FQNEAQ (reference sequence). The CDR3 has 14 residues. The ends were cut back, 3 bases at V and 6 bases at J, with 12 bases in the middle.